The source of this T cell receptor (beta chain) is a study of T cell repertoires in cytomegalovirus infection. About the research overall: Recently identified HLA-C-restricted and well-studied HLA-B-restricted CMV epitopes were used. Indicated by public TCR beta signatures were CMV infection and matching HLA type.

A word on this clonotype: As yet, its antigen is unknown.

TCRdb reprocessed the reads via MiXCR and lists one record per CDR3 protein. The data show a few hundred thousand distinct CDR3 sequences, roughly a third seen once. Points from the study as a whole: Pooled public TCR beta family frequency picked out CMV carriers with the relevant HLA. HLA-C-restricted CMV clonotypes gave the most frequent clonotype in two of eight donors.

The receptor comes from a human donor in good health (CMV status not recorded). Some clones in this sample may be carry-over from other donors' samples. Sequenced material: cultured PBMCs, taken from culture after CMV antigen stimulation.

The CDR3 region has the DNA TGTGCCAGCAGCCAACGGGAATCGGTATTTGATACGCAGTATTTT. Protein product: CASSQRESVFDTQYF. The chain uses TRBV7-9 and TRBJ2-3, with a possible D match to TRBD2 (5 bases). CDR3 length: 15 residues. Germline V gene sequence: CDR1 SEHNR, CDR2 FQNEAQ (reference sequence). The V and J ends lost 5 bases and 6 bases respectively, with 18 bases between them.